This is a list of T cell receptor beta chains from one sample in a study of cytomegalovirus exposure and HLA in healthy donors. Assay: immunoSEQ multiplex PCR; the TCRdb copy retains only in-frame clones and omits some. The sample yields 210,000 or so clones, about 83% seen once. Material for sequencing was PBMCs. Receptors originate from a middle-aged man in good health and CMV-seronegative. Each CDR3 is given with its conserved first and last residue. Fields, in order: J gene, clone size, D gene, V gene, CDR3 DNA, CDR3 protein. D genes are given only for firm matches. Expanded clones are given a class, and other clones once, few, many or no size at all.

J gene: TRBJ1-1; clone size: .; D gene: .; V gene: TRBV7-8; CDR3 DNA: TGTGCCAGCAGCTTAGTCGCAGGAAACACTGAAGCTTTCTTT; CDR3 protein: CASSLVAGNTEAFF
J gene: TRBJ2-7; clone size: .; D gene: TRBD2; V gene: TRBV7-9; CDR3 DNA: TGTGCCAGCAGTCCAGCCGGGACTAGCGGGAGGCCGGACCACTACGAGCAGTACTTC; CDR3 protein: CASSPAGTSGRPDHYEQYF
J gene: TRBJ2-1; clone size: .; D gene: TRBD1; V gene: TRBV13; CDR3 DNA: TGTGCCAGCAGCGCCCGGACAGGGGAACAGTTCTTC; CDR3 protein: CASSARTGEQFF
J gene: TRBJ2-5; clone size: once; D gene: .; V gene: TRBV7-9; CDR3 DNA: TGTGCCAGCACCCGGGGAACAGCCGGGACACACGAGACCCAGTACTTC; CDR3 protein: CASTRGTAGTHETQYF
J gene: TRBJ1-2; clone size: .; D gene: .; V gene: TRBV28; CDR3 DNA: TGTGCCAGCAGCACGACAGGAGGCGGCTATGGCTACACCTTC; CDR3 protein: CASSTTGGGYGYTF
J gene: TRBJ2-1; clone size: .; D gene: TRBD1; V gene: TRBV9; CDR3 DNA: TGTGCCAGCAGCGTAGGACAGGGGGCGGGTAATAGGAAGTACAATGAGCAGTTCTTC; CDR3 protein: CASSVGQGAGNRKYNEQFF
J gene: TRBJ1-1; clone size: .; D gene: .; V gene: TRBV5-1; CDR3 DNA: TGCGCCAGCAGACAGGGGAACACTGAAGCTTTCTTT; CDR3 protein: CASRQGNTEAFF
J gene: TRBJ2-7; clone size: .; D gene: .; V gene: TRBV11-3; CDR3 DNA: TGTGCCAGCAGCCATGGGCCAAACGAGCAGTACTTC; CDR3 protein: CASSHGPNEQYF
J gene: TRBJ1-6; clone size: .; D gene: .; V gene: TRBV7-2; CDR3 DNA: TGTGCCAGCAGCTTGTCACTACCTAATTCACCCCTCCACTTT; CDR3 protein: CASSLSLPNSPLHF
J gene: TRBJ2-3; clone size: .; D gene: TRBD2; V gene: TRBV5-1; CDR3 DNA: TGCGCCAGCAACGGGGGAGGGAGGAGCACAGATACGCAGTATTTT; CDR3 protein: CASNGGGRSTDTQYF
J gene: TRBJ2-6; clone size: .; D gene: .; V gene: TRBV5-8; CDR3 DNA: TGTGCCAGCAGCTCCTACAGGAGAACAGACAACGTCCTGACTTTC; CDR3 protein: CASSSYRRTDNVLTF
J gene: TRBJ2-1; clone size: .; D gene: TRBD1; V gene: TRBV7-3; CDR3 DNA: TGTGCCAGCAGCTTCCAGGACAGGGAGGTAAGAAATGAGCAGTTCTTC; CDR3 protein: CASSFQDREVRNEQFF
J gene: TRBJ1-5; clone size: .; D gene: .; V gene: TRBV5-8; CDR3 DNA: TGTGCCAGCAGCTTCTACAGCAATCAGCCCCAGCATTTT; CDR3 protein: CASSFYSNQPQHF
J gene: TRBJ2-1; clone size: .; D gene: .; V gene: TRBV19; CDR3 DNA: TGTGCCAGTAGTATAGATCGAGGAAACGGAGGACCTTACAATGAGCAGTTCTTC; CDR3 protein: CASSIDRGNGGPYNEQFF
J gene: TRBJ2-6; clone size: .; D gene: .; V gene: TRBV18; CDR3 DNA: TGTGCCAGCTCACCACCGGTCGGCGGACTTTGGGCCAACGTCCTGACTTTC; CDR3 protein: CASSPPVGGLWANVLTF
J gene: TRBJ2-1; clone size: .; D gene: .; V gene: TRBV7-6; CDR3 DNA: TGTGCCAGCAGCCTTATAGAGTCCCCCTACAATGAGCAGTTCTTC; CDR3 protein: CASSLIESPYNEQFF
J gene: TRBJ2-7; clone size: .; D gene: .; V gene: TRBV4-1; CDR3 DNA: TGCGCCAGCAGCCAAGGAAGGGGCGAGCAGTACTTC; CDR3 protein: CASSQGRGEQYF
J gene: TRBJ2-3; clone size: .; D gene: .; V gene: TRBV19; CDR3 DNA: TGTGCCAGTTCAAATCTACAGGGAATCACAGATACGCAGTATTTT; CDR3 protein: CASSNLQGITDTQYF
J gene: TRBJ1-5; clone size: .; D gene: TRBD1; V gene: TRBV28; CDR3 DNA: TGTGCCAGCAGACAAACAGGGGTTAGCAATCAGCCCCAGCATTTT; CDR3 protein: CASRQTGVSNQPQHF
J gene: TRBJ1-3; clone size: .; D gene: TRBD1; V gene: TRBV7-9; CDR3 DNA: TGTTCCAGCAGACAAGACAGGGTGGGAAACACCATATATTTT; CDR3 protein: CSSRQDRVGNTIYF
J gene: TRBJ2-2; clone size: .; D gene: .; V gene: TRBV5-1; CDR3 DNA: TGCGCCAGCAGCTTGGCCCCGGGTTCGAACACCGGGGAGCTGTTTTTT; CDR3 protein: CASSLAPGSNTGELFF
J gene: TRBJ2-4; clone size: once; D gene: .; V gene: TRBV5-6; CDR3 DNA: TGTGCCAGCAGCTCAACAGGGATACGGAACATTCAGTACTTC; CDR3 protein: CASSSTGIRNIQYF
J gene: TRBJ2-3; clone size: .; D gene: TRBD2; V gene: TRBV28; CDR3 DNA: TGTGCCAGCAGTTTTAGCGGGAGGGCCACAGATACGCAGTATTTT; CDR3 protein: CASSFSGRATDTQYF
J gene: TRBJ2-7; clone size: .; D gene: .; V gene: TRBV5-6; CDR3 DNA: TGTGCCAGCAGCCCCCAGACAGGGAGGTGGGACGAGCAGTACTTC; CDR3 protein: CASSPQTGRWDEQYF
J gene: TRBJ2-3; clone size: .; D gene: TRBD2; V gene: TRBV30; CDR3 DNA: TGTGCCTGGACGGGAAGCGGGAGTTCTACAGATACGCAGTATTTT; CDR3 protein: CAWTGSGSSTDTQYF
J gene: TRBJ2-7; clone size: .; D gene: .; V gene: TRBV6-5; CDR3 DNA: TGTGCCAGCAGCCAGCAGGGATACGAGCAGTACTTC; CDR3 protein: CASSQQGYEQYF
J gene: TRBJ2-1; clone size: once; D gene: .; V gene: TRBV5-1; CDR3 DNA: TGCGCCAGCAGCTTGGGGGTAGCGGCGGTCAATGAGCAGTTCTTC; CDR3 protein: CASSLGVAAVNEQFF
J gene: TRBJ2-3; clone size: .; D gene: .; V gene: TRBV4-2; CDR3 DNA: TGTGCCAGCAGACCCACGACGGGAGATACGCAGTATTTT; CDR3 protein: CASRPTTGDTQYF
J gene: TRBJ1-3; clone size: once; D gene: TRBD1; V gene: TRBV7-9; CDR3 DNA: TGTGCCAGCAGCGACCGACAGGGGAGCTCTGGAAACACCATATATTTT; CDR3 protein: CASSDRQGSSGNTIYF
J gene: TRBJ2-1; clone size: .; D gene: TRBD2; V gene: TRBV28; CDR3 DNA: TGTGCCAGCAGTACTAGCGGGGTCTCCTACAATGAGCAGTTCTTC; CDR3 protein: CASSTSGVSYNEQFF
J gene: TRBJ2-2; clone size: once; D gene: .; V gene: TRBV9; CDR3 DNA: TGTGCCAGCAGCGTTAATCTCGGGGGGAACACCGGGGAGCTGTTTTTT; CDR3 protein: CASSVNLGGNTGELFF
J gene: TRBJ2-5; clone size: .; D gene: .; V gene: TRBV19; CDR3 DNA: TGTGCCAGTAGTATCGGACAGTCTTCAGGGACCCAGTACTTC; CDR3 protein: CASSIGQSSGTQYF
J gene: TRBJ1-2; clone size: .; D gene: TRBD1; V gene: TRBV5-8; CDR3 DNA: TGTGCCAGCAGCCCCAGCCCCGGGACAGGGGAATTGGGCTACACCTTC; CDR3 protein: CASSPSPGTGELGYTF
J gene: TRBJ2-2; clone size: few; D gene: TRBD2; V gene: TRBV27; CDR3 DNA: TGTGCCAGCAGCCCCCTAGCGGGAGCGAGCACCGGGGAGCTGTTTTTT; CDR3 protein: CASSPLAGASTGELFF
J gene: TRBJ2-5; clone size: .; D gene: TRBD2; V gene: TRBV9; CDR3 DNA: TGTGCCAGCAGCTACTCCGGGACTAGCGGACAAGAGACCCAGTACTTC; CDR3 protein: CASSYSGTSGQETQYF